These T cell receptor beta chains were read from a single sample in a study of CD4 T cells in relation to SARS-CoV-2 and coronaviruses. Profiling relied on immunoSEQ multiplex PCR, and the TCRdb table lists in-frame clones only, not all of them. The data hold about 25,000 clones, with about three quarters observed a single time. The antigens for these receptors are not known. Sequenced input: CD4+ T cells from PBMCs, cultured in vitro. These receptors originate from a human donor in good health. CDR3s include the opening cysteine and the closing phenylalanine or tryptophan. A D gene is named only where the DNA matches it firmly.

CDR3,D,J,V
CASSVRSAGNTGELFF,.,TRBJ2-2,TRBV9
CASSLFSTDTQYF,.,TRBJ2-3,TRBV5-4
CASSLGETSTDTQYF,.,TRBJ2-3,TRBV19
CASSLVGGRGYEQYF,.,TRBJ2-7,TRBV5-1
CASSGGLAVKYF,TRBD2,TRBJ2-5,TRBV11-2
CAISESIGQGSSYEQYF,TRBD1,TRBJ2-7,TRBV10-3
CASSQDLNTEAFF,.,TRBJ1-1,TRBV3-1/TRBV3-2
CASSELTNLRTSDNEQFF,.,TRBJ2-1,TRBV2
CASSPSAKGANEQFF,.,TRBJ2-1,TRBV7-6
CASTFSIREKTYEQYF,.,TRBJ2-7,TRBV5-6
CASRDRASYNSPLHF,TRBD1,TRBJ1-6,TRBV19
CASSSQTGVGSPLHF,TRBD1,TRBJ1-6,TRBV6-6
CASSLGQGDEKLFF,TRBD1,TRBJ1-4,TRBV5-1
CASILIGRDIQYF,.,TRBJ2-4,TRBV23-1
CASSSQGIGYGYTF,.,TRBJ1-2,TRBV19
CASSTRTSGIIDEQYF,TRBD2,TRBJ2-7,TRBV5-1
CASSPDRDSYGYTF,TRBD1,TRBJ1-2,TRBV4-3
CASSPVLAGNTIYF,.,TRBJ1-3,TRBV7-2
CAISESRQEAFF,.,TRBJ1-1,TRBV10-3
CASSIGTGNGYTF,TRBD1,TRBJ1-2,TRBV6-2/TRBV6-3
CASSRNTPTPGQGFGEQYF,TRBD1,TRBJ2-7,TRBV27
CASSPPVGTQYF,.,TRBJ2-3,TRBV11-2
CASKLTGGAYGYTF,TRBD1,TRBJ1-2,TRBV27
CASTSGRASGSRETQYF,TRBD2,TRBJ2-5,TRBV28
CASSKSGQEIRWAKNIQYF,TRBD1,TRBJ2-4,TRBV2
CASRGGLMATQYF,.,TRBJ2-5,TRBV6-5
CASSRRVGDYGYTF,.,TRBJ1-2,TRBV6-5
CASSREGDLRPQHF,.,TRBJ1-5,TRBV25-1
CASSLTGGTTEAFF,TRBD1,TRBJ1-1,TRBV7-2
CASRKGGLANTDTQYF,TRBD2,TRBJ2-3,TRBV7-2
CASSEVVAGGTYEQYF,TRBD2,TRBJ2-7,TRBV10-1
CASSQWTGGNEQFF,TRBD1,TRBJ2-1,TRBV6-6
CASSGRDRDSPLHF,.,TRBJ1-6,TRBV9
CASGSNGGNQETQYF,.,TRBJ2-5,TRBV28
CASNPSGISGEQFF,TRBD2,TRBJ2-1,TRBV28
CAWSVPGQDSGANVLTF,.,TRBJ2-6,TRBV30
CASSPTSGDRTDTQYF,TRBD2,TRBJ2-3,TRBV7-2
CSVTTARETQYF,.,TRBJ2-5,TRBV29-1
CASSSRVGGGKNIQYF,.,TRBJ2-4,TRBV6-2/TRBV6-3
CASSIFSQGARHNEQFF,TRBD1,TRBJ2-1,TRBV19
CASSHRSRGRTDTQYF,.,TRBJ2-3,TRBV5-1
CASSGLAGGYEQYF,TRBD2,TRBJ2-7,TRBV27
CSVGDSPNQPQHF,TRBD1,TRBJ1-5,TRBV29-1
CASSIIRGEQFF,.,TRBJ2-1,TRBV5-1
CASSLTRGGFWPQHF,.,TRBJ1-5,TRBV5-8
CASSIGSGRTYYNEQFF,TRBD2,TRBJ2-1,TRBV19
CASSRDRGHETQYF,TRBD1,TRBJ2-5,TRBV6-5
CASSQFSYYGYTF,.,TRBJ1-2,TRBV4-3